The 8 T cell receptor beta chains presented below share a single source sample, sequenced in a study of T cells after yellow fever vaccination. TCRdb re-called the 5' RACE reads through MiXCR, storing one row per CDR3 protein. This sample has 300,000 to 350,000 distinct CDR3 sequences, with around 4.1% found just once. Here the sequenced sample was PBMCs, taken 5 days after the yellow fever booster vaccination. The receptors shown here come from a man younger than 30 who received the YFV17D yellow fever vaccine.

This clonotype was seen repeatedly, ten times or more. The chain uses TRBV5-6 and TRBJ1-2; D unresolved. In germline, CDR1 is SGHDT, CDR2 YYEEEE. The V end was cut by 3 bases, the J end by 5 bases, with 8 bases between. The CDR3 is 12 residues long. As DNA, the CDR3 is TGTGCCAGCAGCTCCGGTGGATATGGCTACACCTTC. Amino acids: CASSSGGYGYTF.

CDR3 protein: CASSLGGTSGGTDTQYF. In nucleotides, the CDR3 is TGTGCCAGCAGCTTAGGGGGGACTAGCGGGGGGACAGATACGCAGTATTTT. This rearrangement joins TRBV7-2 to TRBJ2-3, with TRBD2 matching 15 bases. Germline V gene data show CDR1 as SGHTA and CDR2 as FQGNSA. The CDR3 consists of 17 residues. The V segment lost 1 base and the J segment 3 bases; nucleotides outside the gene matches: 2.

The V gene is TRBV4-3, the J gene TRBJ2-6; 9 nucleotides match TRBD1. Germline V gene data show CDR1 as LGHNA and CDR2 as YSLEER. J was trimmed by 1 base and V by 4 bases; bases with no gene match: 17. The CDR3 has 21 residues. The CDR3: CASSPTGGQGLRRSGANVLTF. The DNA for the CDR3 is TGCGCCAGCAGCCCTACCGGGGGACAGGGCCTAAGAAGGTCTGGGGCCAACGTCCTGACTTTC.

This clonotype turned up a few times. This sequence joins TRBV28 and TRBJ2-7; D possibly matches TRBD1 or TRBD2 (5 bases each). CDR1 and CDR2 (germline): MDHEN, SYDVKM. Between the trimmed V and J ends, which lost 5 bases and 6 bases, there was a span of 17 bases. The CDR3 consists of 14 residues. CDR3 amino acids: CASSPGTAWGEQYF. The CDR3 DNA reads TGTGCCAGCAGTCCAGGGACCGCGTGGGGCGAGCAGTACTTC. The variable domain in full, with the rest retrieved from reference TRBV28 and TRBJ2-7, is DVKVTQSSRYLVKRTGEKVFLECVQDMDHENMFWYRQDPGLGLRLIYFSYDVKMKEKGDIPEGYSVSREKKERFSLILESASTNQTSMYLCASSPGTAWGEQYFGPGTRLTVT.

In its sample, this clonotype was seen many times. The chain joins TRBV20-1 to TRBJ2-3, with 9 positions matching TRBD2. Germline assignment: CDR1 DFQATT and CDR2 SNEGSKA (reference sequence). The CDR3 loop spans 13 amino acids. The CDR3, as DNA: TGCAGCGCTGGGCGGGGGGGTCAATATACGCAGTATTTT. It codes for CSAGRGGQYTQYF.

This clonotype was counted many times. Written as DNA, the CDR3 is TGCGCCAGCAGCCAGGGAGGGGACTGGAAGACTGAAGCTTTCTTT. Translating it yields CASSQGGDWKTEAFF. This rearrangement joins TRBV4-3 to TRBJ1-1; D is possibly TRBD1 (5 bases). The germline CDR1 and CDR2 sequences are LGHNA and YSLEER. The CDR3 runs to 15 residues. Trimming took 3 bases from V and 5 from J, leaving 16 bases between them.

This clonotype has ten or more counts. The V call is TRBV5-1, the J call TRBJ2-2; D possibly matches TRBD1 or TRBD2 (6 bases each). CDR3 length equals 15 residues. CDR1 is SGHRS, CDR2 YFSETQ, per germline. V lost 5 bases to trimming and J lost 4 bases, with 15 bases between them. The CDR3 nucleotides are TGCGCCAGCAGTACCAGGGGAGGACTCACCGGGGAGCTGTTTTTT. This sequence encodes CASSTRGGLTGELFF.

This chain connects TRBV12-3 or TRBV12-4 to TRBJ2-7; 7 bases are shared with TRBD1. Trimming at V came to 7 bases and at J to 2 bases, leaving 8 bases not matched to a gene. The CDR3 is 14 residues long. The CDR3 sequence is CASTQTGLAYEQYF. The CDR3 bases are TGTGCCAGCACCCAGACAGGGTTGGCCTACGAGCAGTACTTC.